Shown below are 16 T cell receptor beta chains from a single sample sequenced in a study of Graves' ophthalmopathy and Graves' hyperthyroidism. Amplified TCR beta CDR3 regions were obtained using RNA transcripts as template. Second-round multiplex PCR came after a first-round RT-PCR that employed HTBI primers. TCRdb re-called the multiplex PCR reads with MiXCR, one entry per CDR3 protein. The repertoire holds fewer than 350,000 distinct CDR3 sequences, with roughly 15% as singletons. What was sequenced was peripheral blood. Receptors originate from an adult man with Graves' ophthalmopathy.

The table lists this clonotype with many counts. The rearrangement uses TRBV12-3 or TRBV12-4 and TRBJ1-3; no clear D gene. CDR3 size: 14 residues. Trimming pared 2 bases from V and 4 bases from J, leaving 9 bases between. The CDR3 DNA sequence: TGTGCCAGCAGTTTACTCAACGAAGGAAACACCATATATTTT. Encoded protein: CASSLLNEGNTIYF.

This clonotype was observed many times. The chain employs TRBV24-1 and TRBJ1-5; maybe TRBD1 (5 bases). Germline V gene lookup returns CDR1 KGHDR and CDR2 SFDVKD. The germline V and J ends were trimmed by 3 bases and 7 bases, with 9 bases remaining between them. The CDR3 has 13 residues. CDR3 sequence reads: CATSDMGLQPQHF. For the CDR3, the DNA is TGTGCCACCAGTGATATGGGGCTCCAGCCCCAGCATTTT.

This clonotype was observed a handful of times. This chain connects TRBV6-2 or TRBV6-3 to TRBJ2-5; D uncertain. CDR3 size: 14 residues. V dropped 8 bases and J dropped 5 bases, with 18 bases sitting between them. From germline, CDR1 is MNHEY and CDR2 SVGEGT. The CDR3 coding sequence is TGTGCCAGCGTACCATCGTTGTTGGGGGAGACCCAGTACTTC. Protein: CASVPSLLGETQYF.

This clonotype was observed at least ten times. This chain joins TRBV20-1 and TRBJ2-2, with 9 bases matching TRBD2. Germline CDR1 reads DFQATT; CDR2 reads SNEGSKA (reference sequence). The CDR3 covers 18 residues. V gave up 6 bases and J gave up 1 base; unmatched junction bases: 15. The CDR3 DNA is TGCAGTGCCAATCTGGCAGCGGGGGGCCTAATGAACACCGGGGAGCTGTTTTTT. This codes for CSANLAAGGLMNTGELFF.

Many counts were recorded for this clonotype. The rearrangement joins TRBV30 to TRBJ1-2; TRBD1 is a possible D gene (5 bases). The CDR3 has 14 amino acids. The V end lost 0 bases, the J end lost 4 bases, and 12 bases lay between the germline ends. Germline assignment: CDR1 GTSNPN and CDR2 SVGIG (reference sequence). The CDR3: CAWSVLQGSYGYTF. In DNA form, the CDR3 reads TGTGCCTGGAGTGTACTCCAGGGCTCCTATGGCTACACCTTC.

This clonotype was recorded at least ten times. The chain joins TRBV11-1 to TRBJ1-2; D is unresolved. The length of the CDR3 is 11 residues. In germline, CDR1 is SGHAT, CDR2 FQDESV (reference sequence). V was pared by 5 bases and J by 6 bases, with 7 bases between. The CDR3 DNA is TGTGCCAGCAGCGATTTGGATGGCTACACCTTC. Its translation is CASSDLDGYTF.

This clonotype was seen ten or more times. The rearrangement joins TRBV30 to TRBJ2-7; 8 positions agree with TRBD1. Germline V gives CDR1 GTSNPN, CDR2 SVGIG (reference sequence). The CDR3 runs to 12 residues. J was trimmed by 3 bases and V by 7 bases; bases with no gene match: 5. The CDR3 DNA is TGTGCCTTGGACAGGGTTGGCTACGAGCAGTACTTC. Translating gives CALDRVGYEQYF.

In this sample, this clonotype turned up many times. The chain employs TRBV3-1 and TRBJ1-3; D is unresolved. V shed 0 bases and J shed 5 bases, with 5 bases lying between them. The CDR3 loop spans 13 amino acids. CDR1 and CDR2 (germline): LGHDT, YNNKEL (reference sequence). The CDR3 bases are TGTGCCAGCAGCCAAGATCTGAGAAACACCATATATTTT. Translation gives CASSQDLRNTIYF.

The genes are TRBV12-3 or TRBV12-4 and TRBJ2-7, with TRBD1 identical over 7 bases. The ends lost 3 bases at V and 5 bases at J; junction bases unmatched: 4. The CDR3 runs to 13 residues. CDR3 loop: CASSLTGTHEQYF. Written as DNA, the CDR3 is TGTGCCAGCAGTTTGACAGGGACCCACGAGCAGTACTTC.

There are a few counts of this clonotype. The rearrangement joins TRBV18 to TRBJ1-1; tentative D call: TRBD1 (5 bases). Per germline, CDR1 KGHSH and CDR2 LQKENI. The V and J ends lost 2 bases and 1 base respectively, with 14 bases between them. The CDR3 totals 16 residues. CDR3 amino acids: CASSPKLGTSNTEAFF. In DNA, the CDR3 is TGTGCCAGCTCACCAAAGTTGGGGACCTCGAACACTGAAGCTTTCTTT.

This clonotype was seen repeatedly, ten times or more. This sequence joins TRBV10-2 and TRBJ2-5, with 8 bases that match TRBD1. V lost 4 bases and J lost 1; bases outside the gene matches: 8. The germline gives CDR1 WSHSY, CDR2 SAAADI. The CDR3 is 16 residues long. For the CDR3, the DNA is TGCGCCAGCAGTGGCAGGACAGGGCGCTTCCAAGAGACCCAGTACTTC. Amino acid sequence: CASSGRTGRFQETQYF.

V gene TRBV6-1 combines with J gene TRBJ2-6; a possible D gene is TRBD1 (6 bases). V was clipped by 6 bases and J by 0 bases, with 12 bases between them. Germline V gene data show CDR1 as MNHNS and CDR2 as SASEGT. This CDR3 region has 16 residues. In DNA form, the CDR3 reads TGTGCCAGCAGAGACAGGCCAGGCTCTGGGGCCAACGTCCTGACTTTC. Translating it yields CASRDRPGSGANVLTF.

This clonotype was seen ten or more times. The J gene is TRBJ1-5, the V gene TRBV6-2 or TRBV6-3; maybe TRBD1 (5 bases). Germline CDR1 MNHEY, CDR2 SVGEGT. Trimming removed 0 bases from V and 0 bases from J, with 12 bases in between. The CDR3 runs to 17 residues. Here the CDR3 DNA reads TGTGCCAGCAGTTACTCGATGTCAGGGACTAGCAATCAGCCCCAGCATTTT. Protein product: CASSYSMSGTSNQPQHF.

This clonotype showed up many times. V is TRBV12-3 or TRBV12-4 and J is TRBJ1-5; possibly TRBD1 for D (6 bases). The V and J ends lost 4 bases and 0 bases respectively, with 22 bases between them. The CDR3 length is 19 residues. CDR3 in DNA: TGTGCCAGCAGTTGGTTTTGGAGACAGGTACTGTATAGCAATCAGCCCCAGCATTTT. Amino acid sequence: CASSWFWRQVLYSNQPQHF.

This CDR3 reads CASSYSKVEQYF. Here the CDR3 DNA reads TGTGCCAGCAGTTACTCGAAAGTCGAGCAGTACTTC. The chain recombines TRBV6-2 or TRBV6-3 with TRBJ2-7; D not resolved. Trimming stripped 0 bases from V and 6 bases from J, with 6 bases between. Germline V lookup: CDR1 MNHEY, CDR2 SVGEGT. This CDR3 region has 12 residues.

This clonotype was detected ten times or more. The genes are TRBV15 and TRBJ2-5; 7 bases align to TRBD1. CDR3 length equals 15 residues. Trimming removed 0 bases from V and 5 bases from J; junction bases left unmatched: 6. Germline-derived CDR1 and CDR2 are LNHNV and YYDKDF (reference sequence). This CDR3 reads CATSRERGRRETQYF. DNA for the CDR3: TGTGCCACCAGCAGAGAGAGGGGGCGGAGGGAGACCCAGTACTTC.